Listed here is a single T cell receptor (beta chain). There are a few counts of this clone. The antigen this receptor binds is unknown. No qualities accompany the bases; no much larger clone lies one base away. Within the sample, other DNA sequences also encode this same CDR3. Each collaborating institution followed its own protocols to collect whole blood in K2EDTA tubes. For TCRbeta analysis, collaborators shipped samples in one of three forms: frozen whole blood, isolated PBMCs, or DNA extracted from either of those sample types. The data are from a study of blood T cell repertoires in COVID-19 (dated by TCRdb to the early 2020s). Describing the broader study: Samples from collaborators originated in the United States, Italy and Spain and spanned both the acute and convalescent phases of COVID-19. A de-identified subject ID, COVID-19 status, age in years and sex were almost always included in the sample metadata. The repertoires were released in a freely available public database meant as a resource for research on the immune response to SARS-CoV-2. The prospective study material was composed of cDNA or gDNA derived from T cells, B-cell-depleted T cells, or PBMCs. Subjects who had been exposed to COVID-19, were actively infected with it, or had recovered from it provided the deeply sampled blood TCRbeta repertoires that made up the dataset. Where available, HLA class I and class II types were obtained from metadata supplied by the sample provider rather than from assay-based typing. Samples were obtained from the ongoing ImmuneRACE study (first 160 participants) and from roughly 1,300 subjects provided by 6 global collaborators.

The CDR3 holds 15 amino acids from the cysteine to the phenylalanine. This entry keeps only the CDR3 DNA: 45 bases, framed from base 1. The junction shows trimming of 3 bases on V and 4 bases on J, plus 13 bases between the germline ends. Looking up the germline V gene (reference sequence) yields CDR1 LNHDA and CDR2 SQIVND. TCRbeta CDR3 regions were amplified from genomic DNA using the immunoSEQ Assay, a bias-controlled multiplex PCR. The authors' analysis ran thus. Within the assay, amplification of reference gene primers was used to estimate how many nucleated cells each sample contained. Sequence reads were collapsed and filtered to measure the absolute abundance of every unique TCRbeta CDR3 rearrangement. For each sample, productive Simpson clonality was calculated by taking the square root of Simpson's diversity index across productive rearrangements. As stored in TCRdb, this immuneACCESS dataset retains in-frame rearrangements with V and J assigned. A fraction of the clones does not appear; measured against another copy, unresolved V genes explain less than half of the discrepancy, and the remainder lacks a known reason. For V, J and clone size, that table is used; D and trimming come from the DNA. The sample data list some 15,000 clones, and around 75% of these were observed just once. 12% to 15% of the sample rests with the top ten.

Broader findings and caveats from the paper: How much clinical and demographic metadata was included differed by source and by participant, and the metadata was provided uncurated.

The V and J genes are TRBV19 and TRBJ1-3; matching of 5 bases hints at TRBD1 as the D gene. Sequencing was performed on peripheral blood. The receptor comes from a man aged 55 to 69 with acute or convalescent COVID-19. The DNA sequence reads TGTGCCAGTAGTATCGGCCAGGGCCCCGGAAACACCATATATTTT. This is translated as CASSIGQGPGNTIYF. When the CDR3 is completed using the reference TRBV19 and TRBJ1-3 genes on either side, the full variable domain is DGGITQSPKYLFRKEGQNVTLSCEQNLNHDAMYWYRQDPGQGLRLIYYSQIVNDFQKGDIAEGYSVSREKKESFPLTVTSAQKNPTAFYLCASSIGQGPGNTIYFGEGSWLTVV.